This T cell receptor (beta chain) was sequenced for a study of T cell repertoires in cytomegalovirus infection. Across the study: An indication of both CMV infection and matching HLA type came from public TCR beta signatures.

With respect to this clonotype: Its antigen is not known.

TCRdb re-called the reads through MiXCR, storing one row per CDR3 protein. The repertoire consists of fewer than 850,000 distinct CDR3 sequences, with under 35% occurring once and the leading ten covering roughly 13%. Germline CDR1 reads MNHEY; CDR2 reads SVGAGI. CDR3 length: 15 residues. With 2 bases removed from V and 4 bases from J, the gap between germline ends came to 11 bases. The chain carries TRBV6-5 and TRBJ2-2; D is perhaps TRBD1 or TRBD2 (5 bases each). This TCR was recovered from a human donor in good health (CMV status not recorded). Some clones in this sample may be carry-over from other donors' samples. The starting material was cultured CD8+ T cells from PBMCs, obtained from culture after CMV antigen stimulation. The CDR3 region has the DNA TGTGCCAGCAGTTACACGGGGACCGGCACCGGGGAGCTGTTTTTT. The encoded protein is CASSYTGTGTGELFF.